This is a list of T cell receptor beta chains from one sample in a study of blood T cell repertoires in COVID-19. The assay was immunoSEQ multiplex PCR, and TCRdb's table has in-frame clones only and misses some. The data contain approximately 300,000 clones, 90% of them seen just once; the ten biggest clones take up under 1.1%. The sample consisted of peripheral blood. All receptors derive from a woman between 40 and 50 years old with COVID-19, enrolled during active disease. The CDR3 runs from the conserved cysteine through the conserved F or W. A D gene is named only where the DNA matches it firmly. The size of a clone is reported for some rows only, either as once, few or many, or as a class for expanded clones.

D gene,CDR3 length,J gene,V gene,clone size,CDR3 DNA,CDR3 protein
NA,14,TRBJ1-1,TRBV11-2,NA,TGTGCCAGCAGCTCCCGGGTCCTGGGCACTGAAGCTTTCTTT,CASSSRVLGTEAFF
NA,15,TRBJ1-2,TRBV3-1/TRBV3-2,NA,TGTGCCAGCAGCACTCTCAACGTGGGACTCTATGGCTACACCTTC,CASSTLNVGLYGYTF
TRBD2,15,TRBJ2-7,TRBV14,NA,TGTGCCAGCAGCCCAGGCCCGGGACTAGCTCCCGAGCAGTACTTC,CASSPGPGLAPEQYF
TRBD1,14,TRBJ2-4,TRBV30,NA,TGTGCCTGGAGTGTACTCAACAGGGGAAACATTCAGTACTTC,CAWSVLNRGNIQYF
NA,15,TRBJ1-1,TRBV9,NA,TGTGCCAGCAGCGCCCGGAGAGGACTAAACACTGAAGCTTTCTTT,CASSARRGLNTEAFF
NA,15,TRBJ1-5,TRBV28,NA,TGTGCCAGCAGGTCGGGGAGGTCTAGCAATCAGCCCCAGCATTTT,CASRSGRSSNQPQHF
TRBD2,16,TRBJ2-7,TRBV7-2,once,TGTGCCAGCAGCCCCCGCGATTCAGCGGGGGCTCGGGAGCAGTACTTC,CASSPRDSAGAREQYF
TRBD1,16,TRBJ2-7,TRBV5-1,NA,TGCGCCAGCAGCTCGCCGGGACAGGGAAGAACCTACGAGCAGTACTTC,CASSSPGQGRTYEQYF
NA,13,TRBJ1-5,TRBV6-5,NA,TGTGCCAGCAGTCACACGGGAAATCAGCCCCAGCATTTT,CASSHTGNQPQHF
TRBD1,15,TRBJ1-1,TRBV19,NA,TGTGCCAGTAGTATAGATAGGGGGCTGAACACTGAAGCTTTCTTT,CASSIDRGLNTEAFF
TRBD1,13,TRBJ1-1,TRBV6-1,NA,TGTGCCAGCAGTGAAGCGGGACAGGGGGCGTGGGTCTTT,CASSEAGQGAWVF
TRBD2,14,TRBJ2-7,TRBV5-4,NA,TGTGCCAGCAGCGGGACTAGTAGACCGGACGAGCAGTACTTC,CASSGTSRPDEQYF
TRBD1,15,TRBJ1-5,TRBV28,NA,TGTGCCAGCAGCCACAGGGGATCGGGGGATCAGCCCCAGCATTTT,CASSHRGSGDQPQHF
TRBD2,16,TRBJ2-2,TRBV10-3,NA,TGTGCCATCAGTACTAAGCGGGGTGCGGACACCGGGGAGCTGTTTTTT,CAISTKRGADTGELFF
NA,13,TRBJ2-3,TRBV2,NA,TGTGCCAGCAGGGTGGTAGTCACAGATACGCAGTATTTT,CASRVVVTDTQYF
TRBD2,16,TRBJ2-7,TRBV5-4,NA,TGTGCCAGCAGCTTGCCTAGCGGAGGAGGTTTCTACGAGCAGTACTTC,CASSLPSGGGFYEQYF
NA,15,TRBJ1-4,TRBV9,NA,TGTGCCAGCAGCCGGGGGTACGCAACTAATGAAAAACTGTTTTTT,CASSRGYATNEKLFF
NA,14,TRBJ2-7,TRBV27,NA,TGTGCCAGCAGTCGGTCACTACCCTCCTACGAGCAGTACTTC,CASSRSLPSYEQYF
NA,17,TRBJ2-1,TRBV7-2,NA,TGTGCCAGCAGCCCCCCGGAGCGAGGGAGCTCCTACAATGAGCAGTTCTTC,CASSPPERGSSYNEQFF
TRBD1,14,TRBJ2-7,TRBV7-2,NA,TGTGCCAGCAGCGCCGGGACAGCCCCGTACGAGCAGTACTTC,CASSAGTAPYEQYF
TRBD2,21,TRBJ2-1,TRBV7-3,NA,TGTGCCAGCAGCTCTACCCAGGGACTAGCGGGAGGGCAATGGTCCTACAATGAGCAGTTCTTC,CASSSTQGLAGGQWSYNEQFF
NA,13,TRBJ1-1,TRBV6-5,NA,TGTGCCAGCAGTATCCGAGGGGAGGGGGAAGCTTTCTTT,CASSIRGEGEAFF
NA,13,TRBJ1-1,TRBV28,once,TGTGCCAGCAGTTTTTTCGAGGACACTGAAGCTTTCTTT,CASSFFEDTEAFF
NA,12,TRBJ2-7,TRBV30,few,TGTGCCTTTAGACAGAGCTCCTACGAGCAGTACTTC,CAFRQSSYEQYF
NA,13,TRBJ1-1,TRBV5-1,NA,TGCGCCAGCTCCCGACGCGGCGACACTGAAGCTTTCTTT,CASSRRGDTEAFF
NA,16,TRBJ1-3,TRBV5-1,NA,TGCGCCAGCAGATATGATACAGACAGCTCTGGAAACACCATATATTTT,CASRYDTDSSGNTIYF
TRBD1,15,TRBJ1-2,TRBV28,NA,TGTGCCAGCAGTCCCCCCCAACAGGGGAGCTATGGCTACACCTTC,CASSPPQQGSYGYTF